The clone carrying this T cell receptor (beta chain) was counted a few times. The data were taken from a study of T cells after yellow fever vaccination. TCRdb recomputed calls from the 5' RACE reads with MiXCR, one row per CDR3 protein. The data contain hundreds of thousands of distinct CDR3 sequences, roughly 14% of them seen just once; the ten biggest clones take up more than 13%. V lost 3 bases, J lost 2 bases, and 4 bases stayed unmatched. Germline-derived CDR1 and CDR2 are SGHTA and FQGNSA. This CDR3 is 15 amino acids long. The sequenced sample was PBMCs, obtained on the day of the yellow fever booster vaccination. This TCR was sampled from a man younger than 40 who received the YFV17D yellow fever vaccine. The chain combines TRBV7-2 with TRBJ2-3; 8 bases line up with TRBD2. The DNA of the CDR3 is TGTGCCAGCAGCTTTGGCGGGAGGCCCACAGATACGCAGTATTTT. Translated, it gives CASSFGGRPTDTQYF. Combining the CDR3 with reference TRBV7-2 and TRBJ2-3 gives the whole variable domain GAGVSQSPSNKVTEKGKDVELRCDPISGHTALYWYRQSLGQGLEFLIYFQGNSAPDKSGLPSDRFSAERTGGSVSTLTIQRTQQEDSAVYLCASSFGGRPTDTQYFGPGTRLTVL.